This T cell receptor (beta chain) is drawn from a study of Ad26.COV2.S vaccination and SARS-CoV-2 variants. This clone was seen only once. Treatment: 19 received Ad26.COV2.S at low or high dose, single or two shots; roughly five received placebo; per-sample allocation not given. Sampling was performed 63 days after the first vaccine or placebo injection. The ends were cut back, 6 bases at V and 8 bases at J, with 7 bases in the middle. The CDR3 runs to 11 residues. In germline, CDR1 is SNHLY, CDR2 FYNNEI. Assay used: immunoSEQ multiplex PCR; TCRdb lists only in-frame clones, some missing. The sample includes some 420,000 clones, around 89% of them seen just once.

V is TRBV2 and J is TRBJ2-2; D is unresolved. The sample in question was peripheral blood, obtained in a trial of Ad26.COV2.S vaccine versus placebo. This TCR was recovered from a person aged 18-65 years who received the Ad26.COV2.S COVID-19 vaccine or a placebo. The CDR3 nucleotides read TGTGCCAGCAGAATGCAAGGGGAGCTGTTTTTT. Translated, it gives CASRMQGELFF.